This TCR beta chain appears in the sequencing data of a study of blood T cell repertoires in COVID-19. Study at large: Specimens from acute and convalescent COVID-19 originated in the United States, Italy and Spain. PBMCs, B-cell-depleted T cells, or T cells provided the cDNA or gDNA that made up the material.

The germline V gene encodes CDR1 LGHDT and CDR2 YNNKEL (reference sequence). V trimming: 5 bases; J trimming: 0 bases; junction bases outside the gene matches: 3. This CDR3 is 15 amino acids long. Per the study methods: Nucleated cell counts were estimated from reference gene primer amplification. Sequencing used immunoSEQ multiplex PCR; TCRdb keeps in-frame clones, though not all of them. V and J calls and clone size come straight from that table; D and trimming were deduced from the DNA. The repertoire includes approximately 300,000 clones, around 89% of them detected once, and around 0.8% sits in the top ten.

The V gene is TRBV3-1 (or the pseudogene TRBV3-2), the J gene TRBJ2-1; TRBD1 matches at 8 bases. Sequenced: peripheral blood. The sequence was collected from a man aged 25 to 45 with acute or convalescent COVID-19. The DNA for the CDR3 is TGTGCCAGCAGCAGAACAGGGGGCTCCTACAATGAGCAGTTCTTC. This sequence encodes CASSRTGGSYNEQFF.